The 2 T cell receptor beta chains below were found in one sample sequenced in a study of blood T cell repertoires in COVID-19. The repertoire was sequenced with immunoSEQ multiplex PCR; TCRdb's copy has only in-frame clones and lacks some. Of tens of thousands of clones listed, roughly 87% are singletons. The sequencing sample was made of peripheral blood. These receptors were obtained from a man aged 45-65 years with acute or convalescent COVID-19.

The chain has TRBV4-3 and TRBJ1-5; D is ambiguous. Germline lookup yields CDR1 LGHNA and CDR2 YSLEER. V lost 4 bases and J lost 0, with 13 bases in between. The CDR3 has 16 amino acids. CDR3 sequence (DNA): TGCGCCAGCAGCCTAGTCTTCCCCGTTAGCAATCAGCCCCAGCATTTT. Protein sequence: CASSLVFPVSNQPQHF.

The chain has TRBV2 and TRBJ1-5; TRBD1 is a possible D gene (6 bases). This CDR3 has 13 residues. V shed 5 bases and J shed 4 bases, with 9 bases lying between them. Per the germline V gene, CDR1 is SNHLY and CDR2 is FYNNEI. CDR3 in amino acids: CASSTGRNQPQHF. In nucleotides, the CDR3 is TGTGCCAGCAGTACAGGGCGGAATCAGCCCCAGCATTTT.